A single sample gave rise to the 31 T cell receptor beta chains below, sequenced in a study of tumor-infiltrating lymphocytes in primary liver carcinoma. It was from roughly 20-30 mg of unsorted bulk tissue that RNA and DNA were co-extracted. TCR beta cDNA was prepared out of about 530 ng total RNA by means of a constant-region primer. Three nested multiplex PCR rounds, a slightly modified ARM-PCR, produced the libraries for TCR beta. PCR rounds one and two used TRBV1-TRBV30 forward primers with a C-beta reverse primer for 9 to 10 cycles each. TCRdb ran MiXCR on the multiplex PCR reads and lists one entry per CDR3 protein. The sample consists of 90,000 to 110,000 distinct CDR3 sequences, roughly 85% of them appearing once. What was sequenced was liver tumor tissue from sampling region 3. Sample subset: tumor region T3, left-lateral pole. Receptor source: a man between 35 and 55 years old with primary liver carcinoma and hepatitis B virus infection.

Note on this clonotype: An end of the junction differs from the germline gene, which may be a read error. The chain is built from TRBV5-6 and TRBJ1-6; D ambiguous. CDR1 and CDR2 from the germline V gene are SGHDT and YYEEEE. This CDR3 has 16 residues. The CDR3 DNA reads as TGTGCCAGCTTAGGCAGGTCGAGCTCCTATAATCCACCCCTCCACTTT. Protein sequence: CASLGRSSSYNPPLHF.

On this clonotype: The junction and the germline gene differ at one end; a read error may be behind it. The chain joins TRBV11-2 to TRBJ2-1; possible D gene TRBD2, 5 bases. The CDR3 is 17 residues long. The germline V gene encodes CDR1 SGHAT and CDR2 FQNNGV. The DNA of the CDR3 is TGTGCCAGCAGCCCCGGCGGTACCGGGATTATCTACAATGAGCAGTTATTC. This encodes CASSPGGTGIIYNEQLF.

As concerns this clonotype: Compared with germline, one end of the junction differs, possibly owing to a read error. The V gene is TRBV11-1, the J gene TRBJ2-3; the D is unclear. This CDR3 contains 13 residues. The V gene's germline CDR1 is SGHAT and CDR2 FQDESV (reference sequence). The chain's CDR3 is CASSFIGPVTPYF. DNA of the CDR3: TGTGCCAGCAGCTTTATTGGTCCAGTTACGCCGTATTTT.

A word on this clonotype: A read error may account for a junction end that differs from germline. The genes are TRBV5-1 and TRBJ2-2; 11 bases align to TRBD2. Germline CDR1 reads SGHRS; CDR2 reads YFSETQ. The CDR3 loop spans 16 amino acids. Written as DNA, the CDR3 is TGCGACAGCAGCGTACTAGCGGGAGTAGATACCGGAGAGCTGTTTTTT. Translated, it gives CDSSVLAGVDTGELFF.

As regards this clonotype: A read error is likely, as this CDR3 ends without the conserved phenylalanine or tryptophan. V and J are TRBV10-3 and TRBJ2-3; unclear D gene. The CDR3 runs to 15 residues. Trimming removed 3 bases from V and 0 bases from J, with 10 bases in between. Germline V gene data show CDR1 as ENHRY and CDR2 as SYGVKD. CDR3 loop: CAISDQDGSTDTQYS. The CDR3 bases are TGTGCCATCAGTGACCAGGACGGGAGCACAGATACGCAGTATTCT.

Comment on this clonotype: Compared with germline, one end of the junction differs, possibly owing to a read error. The J gene is TRBJ2-5, the V gene TRBV29-1; D might be TRBD2 (6 bases). Germline V lookup: CDR1 SQVTM, CDR2 ANQGSEA. The CDR3 runs 13 residues. The CDR3 loop reads CSVENPVRETQYF. As DNA, the CDR3 is TGCAGCGTTGAAAATCCTGTTCGGGAGACTCAGTATTTC.

As to this clonotype: The junction departs from germline at one end; a sequencing error may be responsible. The rearrangement uses TRBV30 and TRBJ2-2; maybe TRBD2 (5 bases). This CDR3 region has 14 residues. CDR1 and CDR2 from the germline V gene are GTSNPN and SVGIG (reference sequence). The CDR3 is CAWKTVGNTGEQFF. In nucleotides, the CDR3 is TGTGCATGGAAAACGGTGGGGAACACCGGGGAGCAGTTTTTT.

A remark on this clonotype: This likely comes from a read error, as the CDR3 has no conserved phenylalanine or tryptophan at its end. This chain connects TRBV10-3 to TRBJ2-2; TRBD1 agrees at 9 bases. The CDR3 spans 13 residues. The germline V gene has CDR1 ENHRY and CDR2 SYGVKD. The DNA of the CDR3 is TGTACCATCAGTGGACAGGGGAGCGGGGAGCTGTTTTAT. As protein: CTISGQGSGELFY.

This clonotype was counted once. This chain connects TRBV7-2 to TRBJ2-1, with unresolved D. In germline, CDR1 is SGHTA, CDR2 FQGNSA. Trimming left V 1 base short and J 5 bases short, with 12 bases between. The CDR3 is made up of 15 amino acids. CDR3 bases: TGTGCCAGCAGCTTAGGGCGGCGGACCAACAATGAGCAGTTCTTC. Translating gives CASSLGRRTNNEQFF. The entire variable domain, with the rest obtained from reference TRBV7-2 and TRBJ2-1, is as follows: GAGVSQSPSNKVTEKGKDVELRCDPISGHTALYWYRQSLGQGLEFLIYFQGNSAPDKSGLPSDRFSAERTGGSVSTLTIQRTQQEDSAVYLCASSLGRRTNNEQFFGPGTRLTVL.

This clonotype was seen once. A junction end diverges from the germline sequence, so it may reflect a read error. J is TRBJ2-7 and V is TRBV6-1, with D possibly matching TRBD2 (6 bases). Germline CDR1 is MNHNS and CDR2 is SASEGT. CDR3 length: 17 amino acids. The CDR3 here is CASSEAWGRLAVYEQYF. CDR3 bases: TGTGCCAGCAGTGAAGCGTGGGGGAGATTAGCGGTCTACGAACAGTACTTC.

Comments on this clonotype: The junction differs from germline at one of its ends, possibly a read error. The chain carries TRBV4-2 and TRBJ2-7, with D possibly being TRBD1 or TRBD2 (5 bases each). Per the germline V gene, CDR1 is LGHNA and CDR2 is YNFKEQ. This CDR3 has 15 residues. The CDR3 here is CATSQAGTATYGQYF. The CDR3 DNA is TGTGCCACCAGCCAGGCCGGGACGGCAACCTACGGGCAGTACTTC.

This clonotype was seen a single time. The rearrangement uses TRBV21-1 and TRBJ2-7; the D call TRBD1 from the table was never checked on the DNA. TRBV21-1 is termed a pseudogene. The CDR3 totals 15 residues. CDR3 in DNA: TGTGCCGGCGTACTCGGGCAGGGCAAACCCTACGAGCAGCACTTC. Encoded protein: CAGVLGQGKPYEQHF.

The V and J genes are TRBV5-1 and TRBJ2-1; TRBD2 aligns across 7 bases. This CDR3 is built from 17 residues. The germline CDR1 and CDR2 sequences are SGHRS and YFSETQ. Losses at the gene ends were 4 bases for V and 13 bases for J; bases not matched to a gene: 23. CDR3 nucleotides: TGCGCCAGCAGCCATGGAGGAAGCGGGATTCGTGTTAATGGCCAGTTCTTC. This codes for CASSHGGSGIRVNGQFF.

Regarding this clonotype: Germline and junction disagree at one end, which may indicate a read error. The rearrangement joins TRBV29-1 to TRBJ2-7; D uncertain. Per germline, CDR1 SQVTM and CDR2 ANQGSEA. This CDR3 spans 12 amino acids. Here the CDR3 DNA reads TGCAGCGTTTCCATATCAGTCTACAAGCAGTACTTC. Translated: CSVSISVYKQYF.

With regard to this clonotype: The junction shows a germline mismatch at one end, possibly a read error. The gene calls are TRBV4-1 and TRBJ1-1; D is perhaps TRBD1 (5 bases). The germline V gene has CDR1 MGHRA and CDR2 YSYEKL. The CDR3 is 14 residues long. CDR3 in DNA: TGCGCCAACAGCCGGGGGATGGCTAACACTGAAGCTTTCTTT. Residues: CANSRGMANTEAFF.

A remark on this clonotype: Relative to the germline gene, one junction end is altered; a read error may explain this. The chain links TRBV4-2 to TRBJ1-2; D not resolved. Germline CDR1 LGHNA, CDR2 YNFKEQ. The CDR3 is 14 amino acids. The CDR3 nucleotides are TGTGTCAACAGCCCCTTAGAAGGGAACTATGACTACACCTTC. This gives the protein CVNSPLEGNYDYTF.

Of note for this clonotype: The junction differs from germline at one of its ends, possibly a read error. The gene calls are TRBV6-2 or TRBV6-3 and TRBJ1-5; TRBD1 matches 8 bases. Germline assignment: CDR1 MNHEY and CDR2 SVGEGT. CDR3 size: 14 residues. CDR3 nucleotides: TGTGCCAGCATGAGGACAGGGAATAATCTGCCCCAGCATTTT. This encodes CASMRTGNNLPQHF.

As for this clonotype: A read error may be the cause here, since a much bigger clone is one base away. This chain connects TRBV28 to TRBJ2-3, with a tentative D call TRBD2 (5 bases). Trimming took off 6 bases at V and 6 bases at J, with 22 bases between the two ends. CDR3 length: 16 residues. Germline V gene sequence: CDR1 MDHEN, CDR2 SYDVKM. The CDR3: CASSYERVQQQDTQYF. CDR3 nucleotide sequence: TGTGCCAGCAGCTACGAGAGGGTGCAGCAGCAGGATACGCAGTATTTT.

With respect to this clonotype: Mismatch with germline at one junction end may stem from a read error. The DNA for the CDR3 is TGTGCCAGCAACTTGGGGGACGCGAGTGGCCACACCTTC. Encoded protein: CASNLGDASGHTF. The rearrangement links TRBV7-9 to TRBJ1-2; maybe TRBD1 (5 bases). The germline gives CDR1 SEHNR, CDR2 FQNEAQ (reference sequence). The CDR3 extends over 13 amino acids.

This chain links TRBV20-1 with TRBJ2-3; TRBD2 is a possible D gene (6 bases). Between the trimmed V and J ends, which lost 0 bases and 6 bases, there was a span of 19 bases. This CDR3 comprises 16 residues. Germline V CDR1 and CDR2: DFQATT, SNEGSKA (reference sequence). The DNA for the CDR3 is TGCAGTGCTAGAGAGACATCCATAGCGGCGGGGGATACGCAGTATTTT. Translation: CSARETSIAAGDTQYF.

A note on this clonotype: This is likely a read error, given that the CDR3 carries no conserved phenylalanine or tryptophan at its end. The limits of the CDR3 on the DNA are not certain, so only TCRdb's listed CDR3 is given. J is TRBJ2-7 and V is TRBV29-1; TRBD1 is the table's D call and was not checked against the DNA. With termini counted, the CDR3 has 13 amino acids. From germline, CDR1 is SQVTM and CDR2 ANQGSEA. CDR3 sequence reads: CSVGQGAIGEQYL.

Of note for this clonotype: Because the CDR3 is missing its conserved closing phenylalanine or tryptophan, this is likely a read error. This rearrangement joins TRBV6-6 to TRBJ2-5, with D perhaps matching TRBD1 or TRBD2 (5 bases each). There are 16 residues in the CDR3. Germline V gives CDR1 MNHNY, CDR2 SVGAGI (reference sequence). Trimming removed 5 bases at V and 1 base at J, with 17 bases between. The DNA of the CDR3 is TGTGCCAGCAGTATCCGGGATAGGGGTACCCAAGAGACCCAGTACATC. Translated, it gives CASSIRDRGTQETQYI.

In the case of this clonotype: One end of the junction fails to match germline, which may point to a read error. The rearrangement uses TRBV12-5 and TRBJ2-1; D gene unclear. This CDR3 is built from 13 residues. From germline, CDR1 is LGHNT and CDR2 FRNRAP. DNA for the CDR3: TGTGCTAATGGTTTCGACGTAGGTCTAAAGCAGTTCTTC. This translates into CANGFDVGLKQFF.

As for this clonotype: One end of the junction does not line up with germline, which may come from a read error. The rearrangement joins TRBV7-8 to TRBJ2-7; weak D call: TRBD2 (6 bases). Germline V gene lookup returns CDR1 SGHVS and CDR2 FQNEAQ. The CDR3 has 16 amino acids. CDR3 sequence: CVSSLGGGTWTYEHYF. The CDR3 DNA reads TGTGTCAGCAGCTTAGGTGGGGGGACGTGGACCTACGAGCACTACTTC.

To note about this clonotype: The CDR3 does not close with the conserved phenylalanine or tryptophan, likely indicating a read error. This chain joins TRBV6-5 and TRBJ2-3; 8 positions agree with TRBD2. CDR1 MNHEY and CDR2 SVGAGI come from the germline V gene. This CDR3 spans 15 amino acids. The CDR3 reads CASNPGLAGTDMQYI. The DNA for the CDR3 is TGTGCCAGCAACCCAGGACTAGCAGGAACAGATATGCAGTATATT.

Comments on this clonotype: An end of the junction differs from the germline gene, which may be a read error. The rearrangement joins TRBV14 to TRBJ2-2; either TRBD1 or TRBD2 may supply D (5 bases each). This CDR3 spans 16 amino acids. From germline, CDR1 is SGHDN and CDR2 FVKESK. This CDR3 reads CASGQSGTPGAWELFF. The CDR3 DNA reads TGTGCCAGCGGCCAGTCCGGGACCCCGGGTGCCTGGGAGCTGTTTTTT.

This clonotype was picked up many times. The chain employs TRBV30 and TRBJ2-2; the match to TRBD1 covers 7 bases. This CDR3 has 13 amino acids. Per germline, CDR1 GTSNPN and CDR2 SVGIG (reference sequence). The trim removed 7 bases at V and 0 bases at J, leaving 2 bases unmatched. The chain's CDR3 is CAFGTANTGELFF. In DNA form, the CDR3 reads TGTGCCTTCGGGACAGCGAACACCGGGGAGCTGTTTTTT.

This chain uses TRBV28 with TRBJ2-7; 7 nucleotides match TRBD2. Germline assignment: CDR1 MDHEN and CDR2 SYDVKM. The CDR3 contains 14 residues. The ends lost 9 bases at V and 4 bases at J; junction bases unmatched: 12. The CDR3 nucleotides read TGTGCCAGGAGTCGGGGGGAACTACATTACGAGCAGTACTTC. Residues: CARSRGELHYEQYF.

The chain combines TRBV28 with TRBJ2-7; D is possibly TRBD1 (5 bases). This CDR3 spans 14 amino acids. Trimming left V 9 bases short and J 4 bases short, with 19 bases between. Per germline, CDR1 MDHEN and CDR2 SYDVKM. CDR3 nucleotide sequence: TGTGCCAGAAGATGGGTCAGGGCCTCTTACGAGCAGTACTTC. Translation gives CARRWVRASYEQYF.

About this clonotype: A read error may produce the germline difference seen at one junction end. This chain connects TRBV6-1 to TRBJ1-2, with a tentative D call TRBD1 (6 bases). Germline V CDR1 and CDR2: MNHNS, SASEGT. This CDR3 spans 12 amino acids. Here the CDR3 DNA reads TGTGCCAACAGTGAAGGCGGGGGGCGGAACACCTTC. This gives the protein CANSEGGGRNTF.

Details on this clonotype: The conserved final phenylalanine or tryptophan is absent from the CDR3, which likely points to a read error. CDR3 coding DNA: TGTGCCAGCAGCTTGAACAGGGGGGCAGAGACCCAGTACTTA. It is translated as CASSLNRGAETQYL. This chain joins TRBV5-4 and TRBJ2-5, with 8 bases that match TRBD1. Germline V lookup: CDR1 SGHNT, CDR2 YYREEE (reference sequence). This CDR3 comprises 14 residues. The junction had 3 bases not matched to a gene; V was cut back by 1 base and J by 4 bases.